The next 16 T cell receptor beta chains were all read from a single sample in a study of blood T cell repertoires in COVID-19. Using immunoSEQ multiplex PCR, the repertoire was profiled, and TCRdb retains in-frame clones only, with some absent. The sample lists about 46,000 clones; more than 75% were seen once. The sample taken for sequencing was peripheral blood. These receptors were collected from a man in his 60s with active or convalescent COVID-19.

The DNA of the CDR3 is TGTGCCAGCTCACCATTGGACAGGGGGCTGGGAAACACCATATATTTT. Its protein is CASSPLDRGLGNTIYF. J is TRBJ1-3 and V is TRBV18; TRBD1 agrees at 11 bases. The CDR3 is 16 residues long. Trimming took 2 bases from V and 4 from J; bases not matched to a gene: 4. Germline V gene lookup returns CDR1 KGHSH and CDR2 LQKENI. The entire variable domain, with the rest obtained from reference TRBV18 and TRBJ1-3, is as follows: NAGVMQNPRHLVRRRGQEARLRCSPMKGHSHVYWYRQLPEEGLKFMVYLQKENIIDESGMPKERFSAEFPKEGPSILRIQQVVRGDSAAYFCASSPLDRGLGNTIYFGEGSWLTVV.

DNA for the CDR3: TGTGCCAGCAGCCGCGGGACCGTAGAAAAACTGTTTTTT. It specifies CASSRGTVEKLFF. The genes are TRBV7-9 and TRBJ1-4; tentatively, D is TRBD1 (5 bases). Per the germline V gene, CDR1 is SEHNR and CDR2 is FQNEAQ (reference sequence). Trimming took 5 bases from V and 8 from J, leaving 12 bases between them. The CDR3 contains 13 residues.

The chain links TRBV7-9 to TRBJ1-3; D may be TRBD1 (5 bases). V was cut by 3 bases and J by 4 bases, with 7 bases left in between. The length of the CDR3 is 13 residues. Germline V gene sequence: CDR1 SEHNR, CDR2 FQNEAQ (reference sequence). The CDR3 is CASSFTGGNTIYF. The CDR3 DNA reads as TGTGCCAGCAGCTTCACAGGAGGAAACACCATATATTTT.

The chain couples TRBV28 to TRBJ1-2, with TRBD1 matching 8 bases. The V and J ends lost 2 bases and 7 bases, in that order; junction bases with no gene match: 3. Per germline, CDR1 MDHEN and CDR2 SYDVKM. This CDR3 contains 13 residues. CDR3 sequence (DNA): TGTGCCAGCAGTTTAGCAGGGGGCGGTGGCTACACCTTC. This gives the protein CASSLAGGGGYTF.

The chain employs TRBV24-1 and TRBJ1-5; tentative D call: TRBD1 (6 bases). Per germline, CDR1 KGHDR and CDR2 SFDVKD. The germline V and J ends were trimmed by 3 bases and 7 bases, with 12 bases remaining between them. This CDR3 has 14 residues. This CDR3 is CATSDTGKGQPQHF. CDR3 sequence (DNA): TGTGCCACCAGTGATACAGGGAAGGGGCAGCCCCAGCATTTT.

This clone was found a few times. This chain links TRBV28 with TRBJ2-7, with TRBD1 matching over 7 bases. Germline V CDR1 and CDR2: MDHEN, SYDVKM. J lost 6 bases, V lost 3 bases, and 5 bases had no gene match. The CDR3 is 13 residues long. The CDR3 DNA reads TGTGCCAGCAGTTTTAGGGGGCGTGGCGAGCAGTACTTC. This gives the protein CASSFRGRGEQYF. Together with reference TRBV28 and TRBJ2-7, the CDR3 gives the full variable domain: DVKVTQSSRYLVKRTGEKVFLECVQDMDHENMFWYRQDPGLGLRLIYFSYDVKMKEKGDIPEGYSVSREKKERFSLILESASTNQTSMYLCASSFRGRGEQYFGPGTRLTVT.

The genes are TRBV2 and TRBJ1-2; D gene ambiguous. V gave up 5 bases and J gave up 4 bases, with 14 bases separating them. CDR1 and CDR2 from the germline V gene are SNHLY and FYNNEI. The CDR3 is made up of 14 amino acids. CDR3 protein: CASSQNAETYGYTF. CDR3 coding DNA: TGTGCCAGCAGTCAAAATGCAGAAACCTATGGCTACACCTTC.

This rearrangement joins TRBV12-3 or TRBV12-4 to TRBJ1-1; maybe TRBD1 (5 bases). The germline V and J ends were trimmed by 7 bases and 3 bases, with 12 bases remaining between them. The CDR3 is made up of 13 amino acids. In DNA, the CDR3 is TGTGCCAGCACACCCGGGGGGTACACTGAAGCTTTCTTT. Protein product: CASTPGGYTEAFF.

This chain joins TRBV7-9 and TRBJ1-4; unclear D gene. Germline V gives CDR1 SEHNR, CDR2 FQNEAQ (reference sequence). CDR3 length equals 12 residues. V was trimmed by 3 bases and J by 5 bases, leaving 4 bases between them. The CDR3 sequence: CASSFTNEKLFF. CDR3 DNA sequence: TGTGCCAGCAGCTTCACAAATGAAAAACTGTTTTTT.

The CDR3 protein is CASSLRQGYGYTF. The CDR3 region has the DNA TGTGCCAGCAGTTTGAGACAGGGCTATGGCTACACCTTC. This chain links TRBV27 with TRBJ1-2; 7 bases agree with TRBD1. Germline lookup yields CDR1 MNHEY and CDR2 SMNVEV (reference sequence). Unmatched junction bases numbered 2, after V lost 3 bases and J lost 4 bases. The CDR3 consists of 13 residues.

This chain joins TRBV25-1 and TRBJ1-1; TRBD1 is a possible D gene (6 bases). The CDR3 runs 14 residues. Germline CDR1 is MGHDK and CDR2 is SYGVNS. V was clipped by 11 bases and J by 4 bases, with 20 bases between them. This CDR3 is CASKASLRGTEAFF. Here the CDR3 DNA reads TGTGCCTCCAAAGCATCCCTCAGGGGCACTGAAGCTTTCTTT.

J is TRBJ2-1 and V is TRBV7-2; 10 nucleotides align to TRBD2. Trimming cost V 1 base and J 7 bases; bases outside gene matches: 7. CDR3 length: 16 residues. Germline V gives CDR1 SGHTA, CDR2 FQGNSA. The CDR3 DNA sequence: TGTGCCAGCAGCTTAGATCCCCTAGCGGGGGTTAATGAGCAGTTCTTC. It encodes CASSLDPLAGVNEQFF.

The chain combines TRBV24-1 with TRBJ1-5, with TRBD1 matching 10 bases. Germline trimming cut 6 bases from V and 0 bases from J; bases unmatched to any gene: 10. Germline assignment: CDR1 KGHDR and CDR2 SFDVKD. CDR3 length: 18 amino acids. The CDR3 loop reads CATSWTGGTLNSNQPQHF. CDR3 nucleotide sequence: TGTGCCACCAGTTGGACAGGGGGAACCTTGAATAGCAATCAGCCCCAGCATTTT.

This clone showed up just a few times. The chain carries TRBV4-2 and TRBJ1-2; D unresolved. The V end was cut by 4 bases, the J end by 5 bases, with 14 bases between. Germline lookup yields CDR1 LGHNA and CDR2 YNFKEQ. There are 14 residues in the CDR3. CDR3 sequence reads: CASSPTTWPYGYTF. CDR3 DNA: TGTGCCAGCAGCCCCACAACATGGCCTTATGGCTACACCTTC.

The chain links TRBV5-1 to TRBJ2-2; TRBD2 aligns across 8 bases. The germline CDR1 and CDR2 sequences are SGHRS and YFSETQ. The CDR3 is 14 residues long. The V and J ends lost 5 bases and 4 bases, in that order; junction bases with no gene match: 4. The CDR3 bases are TGCGCCAGCAGACCGGGGGGGAGCACCGGGGAGCTGTTTTTT. Translated, it gives CASRPGGSTGELFF.

The CDR3 coding sequence is TGTGCCAGCAGACAATTAGATACGCAGTATTTT. Translating it yields CASRQLDTQYF. V gene TRBV12-3 or TRBV12-4 combines with J gene TRBJ2-3; D gene uncertain. CDR3 size: 11 residues. The ends were cut back, 6 bases at V and 5 bases at J, with 6 bases in the middle.